Sequencing of this T cell receptor beta chain was carried out in a study of T cells in Graves' hyperthyroidism and ophthalmopathy. Study overall: Peripheral blood was collected at initial diagnosis, before any treatment.

This CDR3 spans 17 amino acids. Germline lookup yields CDR1 SGHAT and CDR2 FQNNGV. The ends were cut back, 0 bases at V and 3 bases at J, with 14 bases in the middle. Findings and limits, study-wide: In simple terms, a model built on 13 V-J features told ophthalmopathy apart from stable hyperthyroidism.

This clonotype was counted between two and nine times. No antigen is known for it. From RNA transcripts, TCR beta CDR3 regions were amplified. The HTBI primer set drove a first-round RT-PCR of the TCR CDR3. TCRdb reanalysed the multiplex PCR reads using MiXCR and keeps one entry per CDR3 protein. The sample shows around 500,000 distinct CDR3 sequences, approximately 23% of them seen only once. At least 3 on the Clinical Activity Score was recorded for ophthalmopathy patients, who also had NOSPECS grade at least 4 and duration under 3 months. The genes are TRBV11-2 and TRBJ1-4, with D possibly matching TRBD1 (5 bases). The TCR comes from a woman in her seventies with Graves' ophthalmopathy. The sequenced sample consisted of blood. This CDR3 is CASSLDGTPQSNEKLFF. The CDR3 DNA sequence: TGTGCCAGCAGCTTAGACGGGACCCCTCAATCTAATGAAAAACTGTTTTTT.